Listed here are 24 T cell receptor beta chains from one sample, sequenced in a study of T cell responses to AZD1222 COVID-19 vaccine. Generated by immunoSEQ multiplex PCR, the TCRdb table keeps only in-frame clones and is missing some. The data contain 100,000 or so clones, around 87% of them singletons. This specimen was peripheral blood, taken 28 days after the second AZD1222 dose. These receptors all stem from an adult who received the AZD1222 COVID-19 vaccine.

This rearrangement joins TRBV20-1 to TRBJ1-5; D not certain. With 3 bases removed from V and 0 bases from J, the gap between germline ends came to 9 bases. Germline CDR1 and CDR2: DFQATT and SNEGSKA (reference sequence). The CDR3 has 14 residues. CDR3 sequence (DNA): TGCAGTGCTAGTCGCCAGGATAGCAATCAGCCCCAGCATTTT. Translating it yields CSASRQDSNQPQHF.

This chain uses TRBV19 with TRBJ1-5; D is unclear. Per the germline V gene, CDR1 is LNHDA and CDR2 is SQIVND (reference sequence). The CDR3 has 12 amino acids. The V end lost 1 base, the J end lost 4 bases, and 2 bases lay between the germline ends. The CDR3 DNA reads as TGTGCCAGTAGTATAGCAAATCAGCCCCAGCATTTT. Its translation is CASSIANQPQHF.

The chain has TRBV5-1 and TRBJ2-3; 7 nucleotides agree with TRBD2. CDR1 is SGHRS, CDR2 YFSETQ, per germline. Germline trimming cut 5 bases from V and 4 bases from J; bases unmatched to any gene: 13. The CDR3 extends over 16 amino acids. This CDR3 is CASSYGHRGGSDTQYF. The CDR3 coding sequence is TGCGCCAGCAGTTACGGACACCGGGGAGGGTCAGATACGCAGTATTTT.

The chain employs TRBV10-3 and TRBJ2-2; 11 nucleotides agree with TRBD2. The trim removed 5 bases at V and 1 base at J, leaving 3 bases unmatched. The CDR3 contains 16 residues. Germline CDR1 reads ENHRY; CDR2 reads SYGVKD. The CDR3 region has the DNA TGTGCCATCAGTCCCGGACTAGCGGGGAACACCGGGGAGCTGTTTTTT. It encodes CAISPGLAGNTGELFF.

This chain connects TRBV5-1 to TRBJ2-2, with a weak D call TRBD2 (6 bases). CDR1 SGHRS and CDR2 YFSETQ come from the germline V gene. V shed 4 bases and J shed 5 bases, with 12 bases lying between them. This CDR3 has 14 amino acids. CDR3 sequence reads: CASSNLGGTGELFF. The CDR3 nucleotides read TGCGCCAGCAGCAATCTCGGGGGAACCGGGGAGCTGTTTTTT.

This sequence joins TRBV4-3 and TRBJ2-7; 8 positions agree with TRBD1. Germline V gives CDR1 LGHNA, CDR2 YSLEER. The CDR3 covers 14 residues. V dropped 4 bases and J dropped 4; count of bases not matched to a gene: 6. CDR3 sequence (DNA): TGCGCCAGCAGCCCCGGGACAGGTTATTACGAGCAGTACTTC. This sequence encodes CASSPGTGYYEQYF.

As regards this clone: One end of the junction varies from germline; a read error may be responsible. The chain recombines TRBV12-3 or TRBV12-4 with TRBJ2-5, with TRBD2 matching 8 bases. The CDR3 contains 13 residues. In DNA, the CDR3 is TGTGCCAGCAGTCTAGCGGGCGTAGAGACCCAGTACTTC. This gives the protein CASSLAGVETQYF.

V is TRBV6-2 or TRBV6-3 and J is TRBJ1-6; D is unresolved. This CDR3 spans 12 amino acids. Trimming stripped 2 bases from V and 12 bases from J, with 8 bases between. Per the germline V gene, CDR1 is MNHEY and CDR2 is SVGEGT. CDR3 nucleotide sequence: TGTGCCAGCAGTTACCGGGGAGGACCCCTCCACTTT. Its translation is CASSYRGGPLHF.

This chain joins TRBV5-6 and TRBJ1-5; D uncertain. The germline CDR1 and CDR2 sequences are SGHDT and YYEEEE. The CDR3 covers 16 residues. The germline V and J ends were trimmed by 3 bases and 2 bases, with 15 bases remaining between them. The CDR3 bases are TGTGCCAGCAGCTCCAGGACGGGATTAGGCAATCAGCCCCAGCATTTT. This translates into CASSSRTGLGNQPQHF.

The gene calls are TRBV15 and TRBJ1-2, with D possibly being TRBD1 (5 bases). The CDR3 is 15 residues long. Per germline, CDR1 LNHNV and CDR2 YYDKDF (reference sequence). V dropped 5 bases and J dropped 4 bases, with 17 bases sitting between them. CDR3 loop: CATSALGGDLYGYTF. The DNA of the CDR3 is TGTGCCACCAGCGCCCTCGGTGGGGACCTCTATGGCTACACCTTC.

This chain connects TRBV4-2 to TRBJ2-2, with a possible D match to TRBD1 (5 bases). The CDR3 sequence is 16 residues long. V was pared by 0 bases and J by 8 bases, with 16 bases between. In germline, CDR1 is LGHNA, CDR2 YNFKEQ. The CDR3 DNA follows: TGTGCCAGCAGCCAAGATAAAGGGGCAGCCGCTGGGGAGCTGTTTTTT. This gives the protein CASSQDKGAAAGELFF.

The chain employs TRBV28 and TRBJ2-2; D not certain. CDR1 is MDHEN, CDR2 SYDVKM, per germline. The CDR3 contains 15 residues. Trimming shortened V by 3 bases and J by 5 bases, and 13 bases separated the two germline ends. The CDR3 here is CASSFVQARTGELFF. The CDR3 DNA sequence: TGTGCCAGCAGTTTTGTCCAGGCGAGAACCGGGGAGCTGTTTTTT.

V is TRBV25-1 and J is TRBJ1-5; 10 bases line up with TRBD1. Trimming removed 5 bases from V and 5 bases from J; junction bases left unmatched: 3. Germline-derived CDR1 and CDR2 are MGHDK and SYGVNS. This CDR3 spans 14 amino acids. CDR3 protein: CASSHGTGDQPQHF. The CDR3 DNA follows: TGTGCCAGCAGTCACGGGACAGGGGATCAGCCCCAGCATTTT.

This clone was observed a few times. The chain couples TRBV27 to TRBJ1-3; D remains ambiguous. Trimming stripped 6 bases from V and 9 bases from J, with 18 bases between. The germline CDR1 and CDR2 sequences are MNHEY and SMNVEV (reference sequence). CDR3 size: 14 residues. CDR3 in DNA: TGTGCCAGCAGCCTCCGCGGACCTGACGGCACCATATATTTT. It is translated as CASSLRGPDGTIYF.

The genes are TRBV10-2 and TRBJ1-2; D is undetermined. Trimming took 7 bases from V and 6 from J, leaving 21 bases between them. This CDR3 region has 15 residues. Germline values: CDR1 WSHSY, CDR2 SAAADI. This CDR3 reads CASKGSSSTEDGYTF. CDR3 coding DNA: TGCGCCAGCAAAGGCAGCTCCTCCACAGAGGATGGCTACACCTTC.

A few counts support this clone. V usage is TRBV28 and J usage is TRBJ1-3, with D possibly TRBD1 on 5 matching bases. Deletions cut 3 bases from V and 2 bases from J, with 8 bases between. The CDR3 has 14 amino acids. The V gene's germline CDR1 is MDHEN and CDR2 SYDVKM. This CDR3 reads CASSFGTAGNTIYF. The CDR3 region has the DNA TGTGCCAGCAGTTTCGGGACGGCTGGAAACACCATATATTTT.

The chain has TRBV3-1 (or the pseudogene TRBV3-2) and TRBJ2-1; D is undetermined. The CDR3 is 15 amino acids. The V gene lost 0 bases and the J gene lost 6 bases, with 12 bases spanning the gap. Germline V CDR1 and CDR2: LGHDT, YNNKEL (reference sequence). CDR3 amino acids: CASSQDYERLNEQFF. The CDR3 nucleotides are TGTGCCAGCAGCCAAGATTATGAGCGTCTCAATGAGCAGTTCTTC.

V is TRBV27 and J is TRBJ2-5; D not certain. CDR1 MNHEY and CDR2 SMNVEV come from the germline V gene (reference sequence). Trimming removed 0 bases at V and 5 bases at J, with 7 bases between. The CDR3 extends over 13 amino acids. In DNA form, the CDR3 reads TGTGCCAGCAGTTTATCCCCCCCGGAGACCCAGTACTTC. It specifies CASSLSPPETQYF.

This clone was counted a single time. This sequence joins TRBV10-1 and TRBJ2-5; D ambiguous. Trimming removed 0 bases at V and 1 base at J, with 3 bases between. The CDR3 loop spans 13 amino acids. Germline V gene sequence: CDR1 WNHNN, CDR2 SYGVQD (reference sequence). CDR3 nucleotide sequence: TGCGCCAGCAGTGAGTCGGGCCAAGAGACCCAGTACTTC. This sequence encodes CASSESGQETQYF.

This sequence joins TRBV19 and TRBJ2-7; 10 positions agree with TRBD2. The CDR3 has 15 amino acids. The ends lost 2 bases at V and 3 bases at J; junction bases unmatched: 4. Germline V gives CDR1 LNHDA, CDR2 SQIVND (reference sequence). The CDR3 DNA is TGTGCCAGTAGTATACGAACTAGCGGGAACTACGAGCAGTACTTC. It specifies CASSIRTSGNYEQYF.

DNA of the CDR3: TGTGCCAGCAGTGATGCTAGCGTCGAAGAGACCCAGTACTTC. It translates to CASSDASVEETQYF. The rearrangement uses TRBV2 and TRBJ2-5; the D gene is possibly TRBD2 (6 bases). Looked up from germline, CDR1 is SNHLY and CDR2 is FYNNEI. Trimming took off 3 bases at V and 3 bases at J, with 11 bases between the two ends. The CDR3 is made up of 14 amino acids.

The chain is built from TRBV5-1 and TRBJ1-2; TRBD1 matches 8 bases. The CDR3 runs to 15 residues. V lost 3 bases to trimming and J lost 2 bases; unmatched junction nucleotides: 6. The germline V gene has CDR1 SGHRS and CDR2 YFSETQ. This chain's CDR3 is CASSWRGQENYGYTF. Here the CDR3 DNA reads TGCGCCAGCAGCTGGAGGGGACAGGAAAACTATGGCTACACCTTC.

This chain connects TRBV11-2 to TRBJ2-7, with TRBD1 identical over 10 bases. V was pared by 5 bases and J by 3 bases, with 7 bases of the junction left unmatched. Per the germline V gene, CDR1 is SGHAT and CDR2 is FQNNGV. The CDR3 totals 15 residues. The CDR3: CASSPLGTGVYEQYF. CDR3 nucleotides: TGTGCCAGCAGCCCTTTAGGGACAGGGGTCTACGAGCAGTACTTC.

This clone showed up just once. The chain combines TRBV4-3 with TRBJ2-7; 9 bases are shared with TRBD1. Trimming at V came to 3 bases and at J to 6 bases, leaving 3 bases not matched to a gene. Germline lookup yields CDR1 LGHNA and CDR2 YSLEER. The length of the CDR3 is 13 residues. The CDR3 protein is CASSQGQGGEQYF. The CDR3 coding sequence is TGCGCCAGCAGCCAGGGACAGGGAGGCGAGCAGTACTTC.